These T cell receptor beta chains were read from a single sample in a study of OX40 agonist ivuxolimab in advanced cancers. This table comes from immunoSEQ multiplex PCR, and its TCRdb copy is limited to in-frame clones, with some not included. The table has about 81,000 clones, under 90% seen once; the top ten hold 5.5% to 8.5%. Material: CD4+ or CD8+ T cells sorted from blood, obtained in a trial of the OX40 agonist ivuxolimab. Source of these receptors: an adult with an advanced solid tumor such as melanoma, head and neck, liver or kidney cancer. Each CDR3 is given with its conserved first and last residue. Fields, in order: V gene, CDR3 length, J gene, D gene, CDR3 DNA, CDR3 protein. The D gene is left open where the match is weak.

TRBV28	13	TRBJ2-1	TRBD2	TGTGCCAGCAGAGGACTAGGGGAGGGTGAGCAGTTCTTC	CASRGLGEGEQFF
TRBV4-1	15	TRBJ1-1	.	TGCGCCAGCAGCCAACCCCGGGCCCTGGACACTGAAGCTTTCTTT	CASSQPRALDTEAFF
TRBV28	12	TRBJ2-4	TRBD1	TGTGCCATTTCCGGACAGGGAAACATTCAGTACTTC	CAISGQGNIQYF
TRBV7-2	13	TRBJ1-2	.	TGTGCCGAAGGGGACCGGCCGGACTATGGCTACACCTTC	CAEGDRPDYGYTF
TRBV30	16	TRBJ2-4	.	TGTGCCTGGAGCCTCTCGGGGTGGAGAGCCAAAAACATTCAGTACTTC	CAWSLSGWRAKNIQYF
TRBV21-1	15	TRBJ2-3	.	TGTGCCAGCAGCTCAAAGGGGGGGGGCGCAGATACGCAGTATTTT	CASSSKGGGADTQYF
TRBV10-3	16	TRBJ1-2	TRBD1	TGTGCCATCAGTGAGGGGGGGACAGACGCTCACTATGGCTACACCTTC	CAISEGGTDAHYGYTF
TRBV29-1	13	TRBJ1-5	.	TGCAGCGTTGTTAGCCAGTTTGGTCAGCCCCAGCATTTT	CSVVSQFGQPQHF
TRBV28	13	TRBJ1-6	.	TGTGCCAGCATAGAGGATTACCCAACGCCCCTCCACTTT	CASIEDYPTPLHF
TRBV4-1	14	TRBJ1-2	TRBD1	TGCGCCAGCAGACACCAGGGGGCCGGCTATGGCTACACCTTC	CASRHQGAGYGYTF
TRBV6-6	12	TRBJ2-1	.	TGTGCCAGCCGCGCGCGGGGAAATGAGCAGTTCTTC	CASRARGNEQFF